What follows is one TCR beta chain and its context. How the authors handled the data: Using reference gene primer amplification, nucleated cell counts were estimated. Profiling relied on immunoSEQ multiplex PCR, and the TCRdb table lists in-frame clones only, not all of them. V and J calls and clone size follow that table, whereas D and trimming were derived from the DNA. The data show about 160,000 clones, under 80% seen once. The CDR3 loop spans 14 amino acids. The germline gives CDR1 MNHEY, CDR2 SVGAGI. Deletions cut 0 bases from V and 1 base from J, with 7 bases between. This sample is drawn from a study of blood T cell repertoires in COVID-19. Across the whole study: Whether acute or convalescent, the COVID-19 samples came from the United States, Italy and Spain. PBMCs, B-cell-depleted T cells, or T cells provided the cDNA or gDNA that made up the material.

V is TRBV6-5 and J is TRBJ2-7; possibly TRBD1 for D (5 bases). The sequencing input was peripheral blood. The sequence was obtained from an older man with acute or convalescent COVID-19. This chain's CDR3 is CASSYSAGSYEQYF. The DNA of the CDR3 is TGTGCCAGCAGTTACTCGGCAGGGTCCTACGAGCAGTACTTC.